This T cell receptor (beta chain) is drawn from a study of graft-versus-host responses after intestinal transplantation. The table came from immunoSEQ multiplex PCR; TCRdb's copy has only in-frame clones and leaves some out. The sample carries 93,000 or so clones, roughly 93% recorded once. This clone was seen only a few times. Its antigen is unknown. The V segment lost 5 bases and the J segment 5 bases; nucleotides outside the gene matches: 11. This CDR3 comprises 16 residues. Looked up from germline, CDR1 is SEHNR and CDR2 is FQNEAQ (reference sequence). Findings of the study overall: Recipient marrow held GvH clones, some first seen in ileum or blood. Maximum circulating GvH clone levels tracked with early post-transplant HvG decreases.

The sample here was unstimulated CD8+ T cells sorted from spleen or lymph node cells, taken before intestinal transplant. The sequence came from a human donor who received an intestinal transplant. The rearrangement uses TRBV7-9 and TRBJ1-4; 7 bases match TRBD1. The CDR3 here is CASSETVGQLNEKLFF. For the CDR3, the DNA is TGTGCCAGCAGCGAAACAGTGGGACAGCTAAATGAAAAACTGTTTTTT.